This TCR beta chain was found in a study of T cell changes during pregnancy in multiple sclerosis. In germline, CDR1 is SGHTA, CDR2 FQGTGA. This CDR3 contains 11 residues. The V gene end was trimmed by 4 bases and the J gene end by 10 bases; junction bases not matched to a gene: 1. TCRdb's copy holds only in-frame clones and misses some; the assay was immunoSEQ multiplex PCR. Altogether 44,000 or so clones are present, under 90% being singletons, with the ten largest covering approximately 1.4%. The rearrangement links TRBV7-3 to TRBJ2-1; the match to TRBD2 covers 7 bases. The receptor comes from a female donor in good health, enrolled as a control in a pregnancy study. The sample consisted of peripheral blood, taken in the first trimester of pregnancy. CDR3 in amino acids: CASSSGGEQFF. CDR3 DNA sequence: TGTGCCAGCAGCTCCGGGGGGGAGCAGTTCTTC.